These 8 T cell receptor beta chains were all obtained from the same sample, sequenced in a study of cytomegalovirus exposure and HLA in healthy donors. PCR employed 60 Vbeta and 13 Jbeta primers. Assay used: immunoSEQ multiplex PCR; TCRdb lists only in-frame clones, some missing. The sample lists over 85,000 clones, 79% occurring once. Sequencing was carried out using PBMCs. The receptors here all came from a man younger than 45 in good health and CMV-seropositive.

The chain recombines TRBV7-3 with TRBJ2-1; TRBD2 agrees at 16 bases. Trimming at V came to 5 bases and at J to 6 bases, leaving 7 bases not matched to a gene. Germline CDR1 SGHTA, CDR2 FQGTGA. This CDR3 is 17 amino acids long. The CDR3 region has the DNA TGTGCCAGCAGCGCCAGGGGACTAGCGGGGGGGATCAATGAGCAGTTCTTC. Amino acids: CASSARGLAGGINEQFF.

The count of this clone is one. The chain combines TRBV5-6 with TRBJ2-1; TRBD2 matches 10 bases. The germline gives CDR1 SGHDT, CDR2 YYEEEE. The CDR3 loop spans 16 amino acids. The junction had 7 bases not matched to a gene; V was cut back by 3 bases and J by 4 bases. The CDR3 DNA is TGTGCCAGCAGCTCCGAACTAGCGGGGAGATACAATGAGCAGTTCTTC. It specifies CASSSELAGRYNEQFF.

The chain carries TRBV7-8 and TRBJ1-3; D is unresolved. The CDR3 length is 17 residues. Per germline, CDR1 SGHVS and CDR2 FQNEAQ. V was trimmed by 0 bases and J by 4 bases, leaving 16 bases between them. CDR3 nucleotide sequence: TGTGCCAGCAGCTTAGCTTATCCGACATTAGGCGGAAACACCATATATTTT. Protein: CASSLAYPTLGGNTIYF.

The chain uses TRBV6-6 and TRBJ2-5; no reliable D call. This CDR3 has 14 residues. Between the trimmed V and J ends, which lost 0 bases and 2 bases, there was a span of 7 bases. The V gene's germline CDR1 is MNHNY and CDR2 SVGAGI (reference sequence). The CDR3 DNA sequence: TGTGCCAGCAGTTACTCGCCAGGTCAAGAGACCCAGTACTTC. This gives the protein CASSYSPGQETQYF.

The chain joins TRBV30 to TRBJ1-1, with D perhaps TRBD1 (5 bases). Germline CDR1 reads GTSNPN; CDR2 reads SVGIG (reference sequence). The CDR3 runs 13 residues. V lost 8 bases to trimming and J lost 3 bases, with 16 bases between them. The DNA for the CDR3 is TGTGCCGGGAAACGGGGGGGGGACACTGAAGCTTTCTTT. Protein: CAGKRGGDTEAFF. Using reference TRBV30 and TRBJ1-1 for the parts outside the CDR3, the full variable domain is SQTIHQWPATLVQPVGSPLSLECTVEGTSNPNLYWYRQAAGRGLQLLFYSVGIGQISSEVPQNLSASRPQDRQFILSSKKLLLSDSGFYLCAGKRGGDTEAFFGQGTRLTVV.

The J gene is TRBJ2-2, the V gene TRBV2, with a tentative D call TRBD2 (6 bases). Germline V gene lookup returns CDR1 SNHLY and CDR2 FYNNEI. This CDR3 is built from 15 residues. With 3 bases removed from V and 1 base from J, the gap between germline ends came to 9 bases. CDR3 sequence: CASSEFGGNTGELFF. The CDR3 DNA follows: TGTGCCAGCAGTGAGTTCGGGGGGAACACCGGGGAGCTGTTTTTT.

The rearrangement joins TRBV12-5 to TRBJ2-7; D perhaps matches TRBD1 (5 bases). This CDR3 spans 16 amino acids. Germline V gene sequence: CDR1 LGHNT, CDR2 FRNRAP. V was trimmed by 0 bases and J by 3 bases, leaving 15 bases between them. The CDR3 is CASGLVHLTVLYEQYF. DNA for the CDR3: TGTGCTAGTGGTTTGGTTCACTTGACAGTCCTCTACGAGCAGTACTTC.

V is TRBV6-6 and J is TRBJ2-7; 10 nucleotides align to TRBD2. Germline values: CDR1 MNHNY, CDR2 SVGAGI (reference sequence). The CDR3 is 14 residues long. J gave up 3 bases and V 7 bases, and 6 bases lay outside the gene matches. The CDR3 loop is CASTHSGGHYEQYF. CDR3 bases: TGTGCCAGCACCCATAGCGGGGGGCACTACGAGCAGTACTTC.